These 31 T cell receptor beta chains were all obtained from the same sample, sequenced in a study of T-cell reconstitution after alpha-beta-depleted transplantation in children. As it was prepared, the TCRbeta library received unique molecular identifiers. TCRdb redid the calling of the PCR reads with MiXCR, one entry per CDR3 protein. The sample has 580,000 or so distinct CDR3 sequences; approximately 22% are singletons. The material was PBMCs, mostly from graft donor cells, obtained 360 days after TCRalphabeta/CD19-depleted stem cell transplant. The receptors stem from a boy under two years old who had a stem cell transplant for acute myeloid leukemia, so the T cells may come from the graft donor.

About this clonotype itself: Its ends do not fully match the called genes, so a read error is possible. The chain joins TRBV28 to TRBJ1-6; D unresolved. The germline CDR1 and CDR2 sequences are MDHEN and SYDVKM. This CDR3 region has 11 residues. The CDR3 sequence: CASSSLSPTLF. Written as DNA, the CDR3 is TGTGCCAGCAGTTCCCTCTCCCCGACCCTCTTT.

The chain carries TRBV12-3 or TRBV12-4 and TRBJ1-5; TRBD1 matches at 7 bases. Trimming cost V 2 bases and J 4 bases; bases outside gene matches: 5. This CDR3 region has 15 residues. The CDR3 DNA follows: TGTGCCAGCAGTTTACAGGGACAGCTGAATCAGCCCCAGCATTTT. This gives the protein CASSLQGQLNQPQHF.

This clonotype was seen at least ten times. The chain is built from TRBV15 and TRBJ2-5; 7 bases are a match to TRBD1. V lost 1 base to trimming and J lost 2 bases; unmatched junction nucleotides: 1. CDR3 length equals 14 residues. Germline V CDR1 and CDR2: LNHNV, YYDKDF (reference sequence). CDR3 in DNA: TGTGCCACCAGCAGAGGCAGGGGGCAAGAGACCCAGTACTTC. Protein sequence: CATSRGRGQETQYF.

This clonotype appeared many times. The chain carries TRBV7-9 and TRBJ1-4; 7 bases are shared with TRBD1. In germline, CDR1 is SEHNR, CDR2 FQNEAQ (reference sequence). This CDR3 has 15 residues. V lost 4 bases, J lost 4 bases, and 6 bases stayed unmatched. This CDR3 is CASSYLGTVNEKLFF. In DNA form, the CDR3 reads TGTGCCAGCAGCTACCTCGGGACAGTTAATGAAAAACTGTTTTTT.

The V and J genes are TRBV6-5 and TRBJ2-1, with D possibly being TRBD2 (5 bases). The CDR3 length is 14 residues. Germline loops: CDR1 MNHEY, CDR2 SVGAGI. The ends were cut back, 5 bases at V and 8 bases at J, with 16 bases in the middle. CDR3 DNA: TGTGCCAGCAGTAACGAGGGAAGCTTAGATGAGCAGTTCTTC. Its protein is CASSNEGSLDEQFF.

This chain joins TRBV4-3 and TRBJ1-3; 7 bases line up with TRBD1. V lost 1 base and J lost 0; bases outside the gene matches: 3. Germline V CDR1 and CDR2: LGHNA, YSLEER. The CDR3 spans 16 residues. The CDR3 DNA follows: TGCGCCAGCAGCCAAGCACGGGACAGCTCTGGAAACACCATATATTTT. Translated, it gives CASSQARDSSGNTIYF.

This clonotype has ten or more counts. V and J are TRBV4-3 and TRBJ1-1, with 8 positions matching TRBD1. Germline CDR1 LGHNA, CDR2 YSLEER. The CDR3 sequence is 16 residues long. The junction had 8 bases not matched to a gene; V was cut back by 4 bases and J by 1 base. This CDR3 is CASSLIRGTGNTEAFF. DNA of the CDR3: TGCGCCAGCAGCCTTATACGTGGGACAGGGAACACTGAAGCTTTCTTT.

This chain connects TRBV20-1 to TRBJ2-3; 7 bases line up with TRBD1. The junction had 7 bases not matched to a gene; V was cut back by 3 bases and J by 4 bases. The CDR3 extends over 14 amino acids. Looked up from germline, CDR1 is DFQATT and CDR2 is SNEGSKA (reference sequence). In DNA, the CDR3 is TGCAGTGCTAGCAAAGGGGGCGAGGCAGATACGCAGTATTTT. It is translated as CSASKGGEADTQYF.

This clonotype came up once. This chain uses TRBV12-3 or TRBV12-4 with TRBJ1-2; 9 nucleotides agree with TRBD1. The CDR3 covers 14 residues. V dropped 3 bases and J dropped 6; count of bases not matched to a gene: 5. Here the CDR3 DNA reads TGTGCCAGCAGTTTCGACCGGACAGGGGATGGCTACACCTTC. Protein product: CASSFDRTGDGYTF.

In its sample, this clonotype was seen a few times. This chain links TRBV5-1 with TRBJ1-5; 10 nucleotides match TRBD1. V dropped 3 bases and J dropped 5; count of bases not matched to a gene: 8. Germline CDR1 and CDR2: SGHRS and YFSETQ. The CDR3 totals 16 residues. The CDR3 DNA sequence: TGCGCCAGCAGCTGGGGGGACAGGGGCACTGATCAGCCCCAGCATTTT. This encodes CASSWGDRGTDQPQHF.

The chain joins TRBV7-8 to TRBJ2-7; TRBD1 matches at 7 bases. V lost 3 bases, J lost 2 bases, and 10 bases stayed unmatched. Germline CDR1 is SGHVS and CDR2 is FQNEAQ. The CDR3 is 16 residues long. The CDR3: CASSFEQGLPTYEQYF. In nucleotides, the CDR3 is TGTGCCAGCAGCTTCGAACAGGGGCTTCCAACCTACGAGCAGTACTTC.

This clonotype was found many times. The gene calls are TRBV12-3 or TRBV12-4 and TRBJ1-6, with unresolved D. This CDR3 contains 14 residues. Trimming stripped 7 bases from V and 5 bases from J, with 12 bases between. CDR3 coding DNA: TGTGCCAGCACGGTTGCGGGGAATAATTCACCCCTCCACTTT. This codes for CASTVAGNNSPLHF.

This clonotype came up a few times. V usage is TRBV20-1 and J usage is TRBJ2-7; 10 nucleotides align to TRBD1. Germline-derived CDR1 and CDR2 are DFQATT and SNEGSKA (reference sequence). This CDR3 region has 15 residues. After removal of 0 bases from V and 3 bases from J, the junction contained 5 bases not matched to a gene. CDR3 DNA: TGCAGTGCTAGAGATCCGGGACAGGGGCTCTACGAGCAGTACTTC. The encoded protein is CSARDPGQGLYEQYF.

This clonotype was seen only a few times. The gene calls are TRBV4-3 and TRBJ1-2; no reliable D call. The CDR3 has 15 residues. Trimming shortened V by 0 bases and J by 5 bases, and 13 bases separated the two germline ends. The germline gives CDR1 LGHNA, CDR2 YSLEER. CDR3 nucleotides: TGCGCCAGCAGCCAAGAGCCGAGGCGGGGTTATGGCTACACCTTC. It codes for CASSQEPRRGYGYTF.

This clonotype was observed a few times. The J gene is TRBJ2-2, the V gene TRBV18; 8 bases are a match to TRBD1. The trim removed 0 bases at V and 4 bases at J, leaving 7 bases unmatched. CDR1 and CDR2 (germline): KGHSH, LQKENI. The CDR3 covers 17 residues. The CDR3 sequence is CASSPPGDRRATGELFF. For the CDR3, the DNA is TGTGCCAGCTCACCACCCGGGGACAGGAGGGCCACCGGGGAGCTGTTTTTT.

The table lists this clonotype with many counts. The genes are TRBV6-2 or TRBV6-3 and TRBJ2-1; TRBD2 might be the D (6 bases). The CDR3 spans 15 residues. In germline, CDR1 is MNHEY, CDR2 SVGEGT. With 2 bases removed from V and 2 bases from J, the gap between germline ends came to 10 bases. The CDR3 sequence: CASSYTSLAYNEQFF. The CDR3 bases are TGTGCCAGCAGTTACACTAGCCTAGCCTACAATGAGCAGTTCTTC.

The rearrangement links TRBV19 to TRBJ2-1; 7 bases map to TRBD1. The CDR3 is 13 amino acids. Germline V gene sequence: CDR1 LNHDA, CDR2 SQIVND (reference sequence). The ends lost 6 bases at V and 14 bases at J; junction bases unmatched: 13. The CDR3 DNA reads TGTGCCAGTAGCAAGCCTGGTGGGGACAGCGAGTTCTTC. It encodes CASSKPGGDSEFF.

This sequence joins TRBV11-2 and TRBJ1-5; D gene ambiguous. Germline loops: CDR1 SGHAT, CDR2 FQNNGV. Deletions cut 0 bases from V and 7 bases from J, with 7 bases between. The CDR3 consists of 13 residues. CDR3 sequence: CASSLEGRQPQHF. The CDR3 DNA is TGTGCCAGCAGCTTAGAAGGGAGGCAGCCCCAGCATTTT.

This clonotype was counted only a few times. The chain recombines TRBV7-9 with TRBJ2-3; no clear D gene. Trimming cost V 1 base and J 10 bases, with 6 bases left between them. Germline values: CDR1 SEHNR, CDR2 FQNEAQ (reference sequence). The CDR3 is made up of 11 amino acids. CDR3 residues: CASSLEDSQYF. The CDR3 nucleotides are TGTGCCAGCAGCTTAGAAGACTCGCAGTATTTT.

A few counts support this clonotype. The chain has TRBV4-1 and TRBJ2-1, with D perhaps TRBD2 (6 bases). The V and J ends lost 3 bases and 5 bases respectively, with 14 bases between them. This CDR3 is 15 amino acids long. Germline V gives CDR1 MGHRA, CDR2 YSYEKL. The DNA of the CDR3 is TGCGCCAGCAGCCAGGAGCGAGGAGGGAACAATGAGCAGTTCTTC. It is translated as CASSQERGGNNEQFF.

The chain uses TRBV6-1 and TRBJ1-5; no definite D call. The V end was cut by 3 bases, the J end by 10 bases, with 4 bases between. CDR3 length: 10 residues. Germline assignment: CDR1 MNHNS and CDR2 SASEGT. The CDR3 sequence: CASSDSPQHF. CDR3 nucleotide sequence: TGTGCCAGCAGTGACAGTCCCCAGCATTTT.

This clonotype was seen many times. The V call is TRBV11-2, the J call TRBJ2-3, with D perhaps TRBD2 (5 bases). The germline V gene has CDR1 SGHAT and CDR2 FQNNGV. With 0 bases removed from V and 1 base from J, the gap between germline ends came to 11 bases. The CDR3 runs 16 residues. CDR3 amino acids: CASSLDRGLRTDTQYF. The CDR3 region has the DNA TGTGCCAGCAGCTTAGATAGAGGACTCCGCACAGATACGCAGTATTTT.

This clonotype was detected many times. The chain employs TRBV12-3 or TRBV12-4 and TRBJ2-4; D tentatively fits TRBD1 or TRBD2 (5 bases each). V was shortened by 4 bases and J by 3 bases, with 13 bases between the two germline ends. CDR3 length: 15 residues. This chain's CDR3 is CASSSGLGDKNIQYF. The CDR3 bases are TGTGCCAGCAGTTCCGGCTTGGGGGACAAAAACATTCAGTACTTC.

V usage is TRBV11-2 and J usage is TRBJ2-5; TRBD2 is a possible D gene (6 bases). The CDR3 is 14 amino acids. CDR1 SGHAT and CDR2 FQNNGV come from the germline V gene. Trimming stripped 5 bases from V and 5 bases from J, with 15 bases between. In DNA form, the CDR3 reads TGTGCCAGCAGCCGGGGGACCCCGCCGGAGACCCAGTACTTC. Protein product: CASSRGTPPETQYF. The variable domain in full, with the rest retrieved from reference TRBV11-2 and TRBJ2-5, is EAGVAQSPRYKIIEKRQSVAFWCNPISGHATLYWYQQILGQGPKLLIQFQNNGVVDDSQLPKDRFSAERLKGVDSTLKIQPAKLEDSAVYLCASSRGTPPETQYFGPGTRLLVL.

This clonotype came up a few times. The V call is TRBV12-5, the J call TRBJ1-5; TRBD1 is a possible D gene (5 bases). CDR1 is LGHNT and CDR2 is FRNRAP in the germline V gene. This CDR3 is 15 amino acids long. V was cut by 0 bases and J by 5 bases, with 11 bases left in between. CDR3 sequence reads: CASGLVSPGDQPQHF. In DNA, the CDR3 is TGTGCTAGTGGTTTGGTTTCCCCGGGGGATCAGCCCCAGCATTTT. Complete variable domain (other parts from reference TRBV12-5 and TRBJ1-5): DARVTQTPRHKVTEMGQEVTMRCQPILGHNTVFWYRQTMMQGLELLAYFRNRAPLDDSGMPKDRFSAEMPDATLATLKIQPSEPRDSAVYFCASGLVSPGDQPQHFGDGTRLSIL.

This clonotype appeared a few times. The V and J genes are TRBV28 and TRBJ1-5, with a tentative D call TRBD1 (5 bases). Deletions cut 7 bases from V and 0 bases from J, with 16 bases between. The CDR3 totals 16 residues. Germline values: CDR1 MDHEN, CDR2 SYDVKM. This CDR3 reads CASTLGGILSNQPQHF. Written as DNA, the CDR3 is TGTGCCAGCACCCTTGGGGGGATCCTTAGCAATCAGCCCCAGCATTTT. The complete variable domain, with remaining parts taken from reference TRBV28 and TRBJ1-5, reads DVKVTQSSRYLVKRTGEKVFLECVQDMDHENMFWYRQDPGLGLRLIYFSYDVKMKEKGDIPEGYSVSREKKERFSLILESASTNQTSMYLCASTLGGILSNQPQHFGDGTRLSIL.

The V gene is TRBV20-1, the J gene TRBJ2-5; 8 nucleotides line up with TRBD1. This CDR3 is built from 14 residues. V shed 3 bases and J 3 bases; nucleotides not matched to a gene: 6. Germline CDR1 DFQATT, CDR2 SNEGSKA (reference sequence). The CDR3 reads CSASWDRRKETQYF. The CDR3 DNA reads TGCAGTGCTAGTTGGGACAGGAGGAAAGAGACCCAGTACTTC.

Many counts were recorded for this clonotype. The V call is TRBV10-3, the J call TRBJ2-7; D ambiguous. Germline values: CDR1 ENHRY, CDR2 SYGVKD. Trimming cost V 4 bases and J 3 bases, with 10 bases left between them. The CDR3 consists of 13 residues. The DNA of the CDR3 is TGTGCCATCAGTGGTATTCATAACTACGAGCAGTACTTC. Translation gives CAISGIHNYEQYF.

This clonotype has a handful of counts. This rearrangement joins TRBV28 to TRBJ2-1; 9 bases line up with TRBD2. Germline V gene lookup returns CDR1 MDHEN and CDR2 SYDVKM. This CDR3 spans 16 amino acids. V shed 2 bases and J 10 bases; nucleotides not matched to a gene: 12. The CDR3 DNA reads TGTGCCAGCAGTTTAGCCGGGACTAGCTTTGGTCGCGAGCAGTTCTTC. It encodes CASSLAGTSFGREQFF.

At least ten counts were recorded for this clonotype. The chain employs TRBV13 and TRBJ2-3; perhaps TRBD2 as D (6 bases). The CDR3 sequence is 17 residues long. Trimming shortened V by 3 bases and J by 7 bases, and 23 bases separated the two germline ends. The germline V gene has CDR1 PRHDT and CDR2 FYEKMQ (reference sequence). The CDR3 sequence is CASSFKVAGTYTNTQYF. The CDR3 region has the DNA TGTGCCAGCAGCTTCAAGGTGGCGGGGACCTACACGAATACGCAGTATTTT.

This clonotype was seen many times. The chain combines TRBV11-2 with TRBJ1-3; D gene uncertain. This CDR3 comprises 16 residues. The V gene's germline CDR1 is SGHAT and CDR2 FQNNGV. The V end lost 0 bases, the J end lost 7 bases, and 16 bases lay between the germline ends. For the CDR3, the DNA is TGTGCCAGCAGCTTAGATCCCAGGAATTGGAATAACACCATATATTTT. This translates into CASSLDPRNWNNTIYF.